The clone carrying this TCR beta chain was observed a few times. No antigen is known for it. The entry originates in a study of response to subunit inactivated influenza vaccine. CDR3 length: 15 amino acids. The germline CDR1 and CDR2 sequences are MNHNS and SASEGT. V gave up 5 bases and J gave up 0 bases; unmatched junction bases: 7. TCRdb passed the RT-PCR reads through MiXCR, listing each CDR3 protein once. This sample has 600,000 to 700,000 distinct CDR3 sequences, with approximately 14% found just once. Overall study findings and caveats: With each seasonal influenza vaccination, the authors suggested, few new T cells are recruited.

This specimen consisted of PBMCs from blood, obtained roughly 15 days before vaccination. The chain joins TRBV6-1 to TRBJ2-7, with TRBD1 matching 7 bases. The clonotype comes from a man aged 50-59 years who received an inactivated influenza vaccine. The chain's CDR3 is CASSPQGLLSYEQYF. The CDR3 bases are TGTGCCAGCAGTCCACAGGGGCTCCTCTCCTACGAGCAGTACTTC.